This TCR beta chain comes out of a study of spatial heterogeneity in lung cancer. Study at large: Combinations of a unique TCR and a UMI were tallied in raw reads, and on average each appeared more than ten times.

Noted time point: sample taken at primary tumor resection. The sequenced material consisted of unsorted whole RNA from tumor, nontumor lung or frozen PBMC. Patients with untreated early-stage non-small cell lung cancer, numbering more than 55, were the donors. TCR cDNA molecules each carried a unique molecular identifier. One entry per CDR3 protein, called by TCRdb with MiXCR from the 5' RACE reads. The repertoire holds under 100,000 distinct CDR3 sequences, around 10% seen once, with 6.9% in the top ten. Germline-derived CDR1 and CDR2 are SGHRS and YFSETQ. The CDR3 is 18 amino acids. The germline V and J ends were trimmed by 0 bases and 0 bases, with 16 bases remaining between them.

The sequenced sample was PBMCs, obtained at surgery. The chain couples TRBV5-1 to TRBJ1-3, with no clear D. The sequence was obtained from a male donor with early-stage non-small cell lung cancer. For the CDR3, the DNA is TGCGCCAGCAGCTTGGGGTGGAGCGCCTCATCCTCTGGAAACACCATATATTTT. As protein: CASSLGWSASSSGNTIYF.